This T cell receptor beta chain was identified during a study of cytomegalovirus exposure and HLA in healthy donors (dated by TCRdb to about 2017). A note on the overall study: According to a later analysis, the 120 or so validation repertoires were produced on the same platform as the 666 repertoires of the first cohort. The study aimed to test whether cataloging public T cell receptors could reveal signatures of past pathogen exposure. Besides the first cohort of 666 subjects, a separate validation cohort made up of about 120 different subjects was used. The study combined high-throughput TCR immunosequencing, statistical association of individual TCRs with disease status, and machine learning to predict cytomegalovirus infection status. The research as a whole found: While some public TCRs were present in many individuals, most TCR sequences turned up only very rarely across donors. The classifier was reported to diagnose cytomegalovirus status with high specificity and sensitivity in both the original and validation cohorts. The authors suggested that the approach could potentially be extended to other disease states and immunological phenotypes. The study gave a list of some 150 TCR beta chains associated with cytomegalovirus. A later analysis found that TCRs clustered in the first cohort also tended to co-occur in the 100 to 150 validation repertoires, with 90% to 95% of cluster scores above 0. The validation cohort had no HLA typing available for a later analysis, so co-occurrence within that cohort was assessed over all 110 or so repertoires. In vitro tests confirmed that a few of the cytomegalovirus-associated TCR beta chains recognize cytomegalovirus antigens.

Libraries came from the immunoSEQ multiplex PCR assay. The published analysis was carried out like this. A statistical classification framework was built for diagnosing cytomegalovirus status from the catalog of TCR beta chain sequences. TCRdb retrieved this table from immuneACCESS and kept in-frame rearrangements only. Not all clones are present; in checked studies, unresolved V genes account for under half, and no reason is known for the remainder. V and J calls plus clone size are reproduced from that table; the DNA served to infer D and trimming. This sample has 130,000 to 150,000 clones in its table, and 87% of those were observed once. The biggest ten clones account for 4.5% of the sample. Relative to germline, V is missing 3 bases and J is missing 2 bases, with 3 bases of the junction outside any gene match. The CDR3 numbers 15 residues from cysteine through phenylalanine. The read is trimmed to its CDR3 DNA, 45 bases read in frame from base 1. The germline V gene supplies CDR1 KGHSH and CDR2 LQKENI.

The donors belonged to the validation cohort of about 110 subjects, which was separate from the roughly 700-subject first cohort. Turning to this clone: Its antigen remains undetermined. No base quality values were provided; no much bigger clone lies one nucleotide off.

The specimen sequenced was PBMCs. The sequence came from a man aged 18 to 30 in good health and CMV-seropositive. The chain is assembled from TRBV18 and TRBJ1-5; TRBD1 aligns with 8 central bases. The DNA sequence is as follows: TGTGCCAGCTCACCGAGGGGACAGGGCAATCAGCCCCAGCATTTT. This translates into CASSPRGQGNQPQHF. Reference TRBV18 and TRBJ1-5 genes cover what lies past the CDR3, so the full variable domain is NAGVMQNPRHLVRRRGQEARLRCSPMKGHSHVYWYRQLPEEGLKFMVYLQKENIIDESGMPKERFSAEFPKEGPSILRIQQVVRGDSAAYFCASSPRGQGNQPQHFGDGTRLSIL.